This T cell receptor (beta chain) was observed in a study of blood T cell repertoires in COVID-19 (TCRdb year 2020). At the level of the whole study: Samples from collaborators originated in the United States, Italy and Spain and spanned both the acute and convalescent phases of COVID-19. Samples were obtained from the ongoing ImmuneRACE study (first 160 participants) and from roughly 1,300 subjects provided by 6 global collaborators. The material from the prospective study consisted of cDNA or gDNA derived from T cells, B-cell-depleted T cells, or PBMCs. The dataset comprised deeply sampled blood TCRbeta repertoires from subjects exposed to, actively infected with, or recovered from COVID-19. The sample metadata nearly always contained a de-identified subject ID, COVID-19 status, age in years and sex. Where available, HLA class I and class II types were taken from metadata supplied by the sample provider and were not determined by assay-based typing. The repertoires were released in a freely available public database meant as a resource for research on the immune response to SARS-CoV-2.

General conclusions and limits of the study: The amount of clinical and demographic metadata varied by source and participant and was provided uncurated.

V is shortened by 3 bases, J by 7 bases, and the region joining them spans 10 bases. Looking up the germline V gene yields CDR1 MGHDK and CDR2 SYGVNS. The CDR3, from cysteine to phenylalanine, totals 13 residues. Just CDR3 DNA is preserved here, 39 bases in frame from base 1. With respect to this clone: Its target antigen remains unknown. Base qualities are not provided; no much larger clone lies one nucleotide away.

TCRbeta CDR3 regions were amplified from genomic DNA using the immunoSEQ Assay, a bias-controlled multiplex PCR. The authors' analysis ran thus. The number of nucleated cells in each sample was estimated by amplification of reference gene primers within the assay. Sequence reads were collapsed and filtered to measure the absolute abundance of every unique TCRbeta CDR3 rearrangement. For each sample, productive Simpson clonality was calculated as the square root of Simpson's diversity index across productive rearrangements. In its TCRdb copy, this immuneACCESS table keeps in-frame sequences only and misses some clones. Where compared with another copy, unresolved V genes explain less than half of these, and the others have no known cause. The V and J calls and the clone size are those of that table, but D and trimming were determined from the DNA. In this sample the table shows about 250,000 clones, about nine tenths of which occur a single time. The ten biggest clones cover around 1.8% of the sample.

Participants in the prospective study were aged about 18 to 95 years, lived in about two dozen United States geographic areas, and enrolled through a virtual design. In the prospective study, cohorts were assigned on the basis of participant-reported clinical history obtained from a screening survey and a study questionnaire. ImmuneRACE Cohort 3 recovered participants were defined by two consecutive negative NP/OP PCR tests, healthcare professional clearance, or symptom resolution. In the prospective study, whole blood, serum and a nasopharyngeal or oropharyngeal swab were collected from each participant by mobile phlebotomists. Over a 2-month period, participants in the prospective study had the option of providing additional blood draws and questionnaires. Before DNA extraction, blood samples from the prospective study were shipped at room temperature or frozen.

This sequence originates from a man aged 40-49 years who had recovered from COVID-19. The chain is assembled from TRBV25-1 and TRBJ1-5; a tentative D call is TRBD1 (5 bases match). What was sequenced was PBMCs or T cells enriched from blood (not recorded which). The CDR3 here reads CASSDPGGQPQHF. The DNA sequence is TGTGCCAGCAGTGACCCGGGGGGGCAGCCCCAGCATTTT.